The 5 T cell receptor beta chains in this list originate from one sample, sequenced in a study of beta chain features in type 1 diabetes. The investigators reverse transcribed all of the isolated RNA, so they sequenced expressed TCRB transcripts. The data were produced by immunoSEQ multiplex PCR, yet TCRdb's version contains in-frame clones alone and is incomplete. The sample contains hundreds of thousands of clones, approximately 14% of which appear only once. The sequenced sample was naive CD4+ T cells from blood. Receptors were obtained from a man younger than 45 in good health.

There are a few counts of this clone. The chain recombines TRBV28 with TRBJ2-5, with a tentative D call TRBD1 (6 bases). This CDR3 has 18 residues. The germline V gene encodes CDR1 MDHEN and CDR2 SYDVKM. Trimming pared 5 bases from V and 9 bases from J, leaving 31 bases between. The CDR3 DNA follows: TGTGCCAGCAGTCCAGATTCGGACAGCGGAAGGCCCCCTGGGGCCCAGTACTTC. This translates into CASSPDSDSGRPPGAQYF.

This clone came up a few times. CDR3 DNA: TGTGCCATCAGGTTGGGGGGGCCCGCCTACAATGAGCAGTTCTTC. Protein product: CAIRLGGPAYNEQFF. This chain connects TRBV10-3 to TRBJ2-1, with D possibly being TRBD2 (7 bases). Germline assignment: CDR1 ENHRY and CDR2 SYGVKD. The CDR3 spans 15 residues. The V gene lost 6 bases and the J gene lost 2 bases, with 14 bases spanning the gap.

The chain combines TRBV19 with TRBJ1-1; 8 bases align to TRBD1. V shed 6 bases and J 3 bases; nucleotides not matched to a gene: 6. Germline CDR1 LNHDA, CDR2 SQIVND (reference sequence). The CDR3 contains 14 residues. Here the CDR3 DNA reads TGTGCCAGTAGGGCAACGACAGGGGACACTGAAGCTTTCTTT. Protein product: CASRATTGDTEAFF. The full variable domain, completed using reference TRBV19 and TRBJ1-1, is DGGITQSPKYLFRKEGQNVTLSCEQNLNHDAMYWYRQDPGQGLRLIYYSQIVNDFQKGDIAEGYSVSREKKESFPLTVTSAQKNPTAFYLCASRATTGDTEAFFGQGTRLTVV.

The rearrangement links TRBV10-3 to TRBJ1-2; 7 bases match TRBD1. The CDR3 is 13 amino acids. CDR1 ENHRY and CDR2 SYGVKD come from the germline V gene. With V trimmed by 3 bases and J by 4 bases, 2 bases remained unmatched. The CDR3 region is CAISDGTVYGYTF. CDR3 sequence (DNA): TGTGCCATCAGTGACGGGACAGTCTATGGCTACACCTTC.

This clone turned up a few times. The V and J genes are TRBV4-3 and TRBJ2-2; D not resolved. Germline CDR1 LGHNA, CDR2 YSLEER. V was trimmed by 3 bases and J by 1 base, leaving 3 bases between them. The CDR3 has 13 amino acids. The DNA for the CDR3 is TGCGCCAGCAGCCAGGGGAACACCGGGGAGCTGTTTTTT. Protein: CASSQGNTGELFF.